The 13 T cell receptor beta chains below come from one sample, sequenced in a study of early T cells in non-severe SARS-CoV-2 infection (dated by TCRdb to the early 2020s). The library was obtained by 5' RACE. Data came from a NextSeq 500. Clones were called with MiXCR by TCRdb after fastp trimmed the public reads at Q25, and only in-frame beta chains were retained. CDR3 protein sequences are deduplicated, and each keeps its most common genes and DNA. This sample holds tens of thousands of distinct CDR3 sequences; around 10% were observed only once. The ten largest clonotypes hold over 4.5% of the sample. Sequenced here: whole blood, sampled at baseline. The source of these receptors is an adult who was a healthcare worker with PCR-confirmed SARS-CoV-2 infection or an uninfected control (not recorded which).

This clonotype turned up a few times. The chain uses TRBV4-3 and TRBJ1-1; D possibly corresponds to TRBD1 (6 bases). The CDR3 contains 14 residues. The V gene's germline CDR1 is LGHNA and CDR2 YSLEER. V dropped 0 bases and J dropped 5 bases, with 10 bases sitting between them. The CDR3 DNA sequence: TGCGCCAGCAGCCAAGATACAGGGTGGACTGAAGCTTTCTTT. This gives the protein CASSQDTGWTEAFF.

In this sample, this clonotype turned up once. This chain uses TRBV7-9 with TRBJ2-4; either TRBD1 or TRBD2 may fit D (5 bases each). Trimming shortened V by 5 bases and J by 0 bases, and 17 bases separated the two germline ends. The CDR3 is 17 amino acids. CDR1 is SEHNR and CDR2 is FQNEAQ in the germline V gene (reference sequence). As DNA, the CDR3 is TGTGCCAGCAGCCCGGGGCCCAGGACACTAGCCAAAAACATTCAGTACTTC. It yields the protein CASSPGPRTLAKNIQYF.

This clonotype was seen a handful of times. The chain couples TRBV10-3 to TRBJ1-1; D is unresolved. The germline V gene encodes CDR1 ENHRY and CDR2 SYGVKD. The CDR3 extends over 13 amino acids. V lost 6 bases, J lost 0 bases, and 8 bases lay in between. The CDR3 sequence is CAIRGDMNTEAFF. DNA for the CDR3: TGTGCCATCAGGGGAGACATGAACACTGAAGCTTTCTTT.

This clonotype was found a few times. V and J are TRBV6-6 and TRBJ2-7; 9 nucleotides match TRBD2. CDR3 size: 14 residues. V lost 6 bases, J lost 4 bases, and 7 bases stayed unmatched. Per germline, CDR1 MNHNY and CDR2 SVGAGI (reference sequence). For the CDR3, the DNA is TGTGCCAGCAGACTTGCTAGCGGGGAGTACGAGCAGTACTTC. It codes for CASRLASGEYEQYF.

Ten or more counts support this clonotype. The chain links TRBV11-2 to TRBJ2-2, with D unclear. CDR1 is SGHAT and CDR2 is FQNNGV in the germline V gene. The CDR3 contains 11 residues. The V end lost 5 bases, the J end lost 6 bases, and 4 bases lay between the germline ends. This chain's CDR3 is CASSDSGELFF. CDR3 coding DNA: TGTGCCAGCAGCGACTCCGGGGAGCTGTTTTTT.

This clonotype was seen only a few times. V usage is TRBV11-3 and J usage is TRBJ2-5; D not certain. V dropped 1 base and J dropped 7 bases, with 13 bases sitting between them. CDR3 length equals 14 residues. Germline values: CDR1 SGHNT, CDR2 YENEEA. The CDR3 DNA reads as TGTGCCAGCAGCTTAGGTCTTGGGCCAGGGACCCAGTACTTC. Its protein product is CASSLGLGPGTQYF. Full variable domain (rest looked up from reference TRBV11-3 and TRBJ2-5): EAGVVQSPRYKIIEKKQPVAFWCNPISGHNTLYWYLQNLGQGPELLIRYENEEAVDDSQLPKDRFSAERLKGVDSTLKIQPAELGDSAVYLCASSLGLGPGTQYFGPGTRLLVL.

This clonotype has just a few counts. The J gene is TRBJ2-7, the V gene TRBV12-3 or TRBV12-4; 9 nucleotides agree with TRBD1. The CDR3 extends over 13 amino acids. After removal of 6 bases from V and 5 bases from J, the junction contained 5 bases not matched to a gene. CDR3: CASRTQGADEQYF. Here the CDR3 DNA reads TGTGCCAGCAGGACACAGGGGGCCGACGAGCAGTACTTC.

This clonotype was detected only a few times. The chain is built from TRBV9 and TRBJ2-5; 10 bases are shared with TRBD2. Trimming removed 0 bases from V and 2 bases from J; junction bases left unmatched: 10. This CDR3 region has 18 residues. CDR1 is SGDLS, CDR2 YYNGEE, per germline. CDR3 residues: CASSVVPDLAGEQETQYF. The CDR3 nucleotides read TGTGCCAGCAGCGTAGTTCCCGATCTAGCGGGGGAGCAAGAGACCCAGTACTTC.

The chain carries TRBV12-3 or TRBV12-4 and TRBJ2-5; tentatively, D is TRBD2 (6 bases). This CDR3 has 15 residues. V lost 7 bases and J 5 bases, leaving 20 bases between the germline ends. The CDR3 is CASNGGTLTGETQYF. CDR3 DNA: TGTGCCAGCAACGGAGGGACGCTCACGGGGGAGACCCAGTACTTC.

V gene TRBV28 combines with J gene TRBJ1-1, with 8 bases aligning to TRBD1. Unmatched junction bases numbered 7, after V lost 3 bases and J lost 4 bases. This CDR3 has 15 amino acids. CDR1 and CDR2 (germline): MDHEN, SYDVKM. The DNA of the CDR3 is TGTGCCAGCAGTTTGCCGACAGGGGCTGGCACTGAAGCTTTCTTT. Amino acids: CASSLPTGAGTEAFF.

This clonotype was seen ten or more times. The chain employs TRBV5-1 and TRBJ2-3, with 15 nucleotides matching TRBD2. This CDR3 has 16 amino acids. Germline assignment: CDR1 SGHRS and CDR2 YFSETQ. After removal of 0 bases from V and 5 bases from J, the junction contained 1 base not matched to a gene. As DNA, the CDR3 is TGCGCCAGCAGCTTGGCGGGACTAGCGGGAGGAGATACGCAGTATTTT. It encodes CASSLAGLAGGDTQYF.

Many counts were recorded for this clonotype. The chain links TRBV27 to TRBJ1-1, with D unresolved. Germline V gene sequence: CDR1 MNHEY, CDR2 SMNVEV (reference sequence). The CDR3 is 13 residues long. Trimming pared 3 bases from V and 1 base from J, leaving 6 bases between. CDR3 nucleotide sequence: TGTGCCAGCAGTTTGCACTGGAACACTGAAGCTTTCTTT. The encoded protein is CASSLHWNTEAFF.

J is TRBJ2-3 and V is TRBV4-3; no firm D call. V dropped 0 bases and J dropped 1 base, with 11 bases sitting between them. Germline V gene sequence: CDR1 LGHNA, CDR2 YSLEER. The CDR3 contains 16 residues. This chain's CDR3 is CASSQEGRAGTDTQYF. DNA for the CDR3: TGCGCCAGCAGCCAAGAGGGCCGTGCGGGCACAGATACGCAGTATTTT.